This TCR beta chain was profiled in a study of shared clonotypes between healthy human individuals. V dropped 2 bases and J dropped 2 bases, with 15 bases sitting between them. Germline V gene sequence: CDR1 SGHTA, CDR2 FQGNSA. The CDR3 sequence is 16 residues long. Negatively enriched CD4+ T cells were divided by CD45RA into naive and memory. Study outcomes and limitations: Against clonotypes common to all four donors, non-shared ones had lower generation probabilities. Relative to memory subsets, naive subsets generally showed larger estimated richness. Rarefaction exposed incomplete sorted-subset sequencing despite large depth.

Clones were sequenced by immunoSEQ multiplex PCR, and TCRdb holds only the in-frame ones, with some missing. The data show roughly 2.5 million clones, approximately 94% seen once. Worth noting for this clone: Its specificity is unknown.

V is TRBV7-2 and J is TRBJ2-5; D is possibly TRBD2 (6 bases). The source material was naive CD4+ T cells sorted from blood. Specified subset: CD45RA+ positively selected. The TCR comes from a man between 18 and 35 years old in good health. The CDR3 sequence is CASSLPRGNSQETQYF. The CDR3 DNA sequence: TGTGCCAGCAGCTTACCCCGGGGGAATTCACAAGAGACCCAGTACTTC. Combining the CDR3 with reference TRBV7-2 and TRBJ2-5 gives the whole variable domain GAGVSQSPSNKVTEKGKDVELRCDPISGHTALYWYRQSLGQGLEFLIYFQGNSAPDKSGLPSDRFSAERTGGSVSTLTIQRTQQEDSAVYLCASSLPRGNSQETQYFGPGTRLLVL.